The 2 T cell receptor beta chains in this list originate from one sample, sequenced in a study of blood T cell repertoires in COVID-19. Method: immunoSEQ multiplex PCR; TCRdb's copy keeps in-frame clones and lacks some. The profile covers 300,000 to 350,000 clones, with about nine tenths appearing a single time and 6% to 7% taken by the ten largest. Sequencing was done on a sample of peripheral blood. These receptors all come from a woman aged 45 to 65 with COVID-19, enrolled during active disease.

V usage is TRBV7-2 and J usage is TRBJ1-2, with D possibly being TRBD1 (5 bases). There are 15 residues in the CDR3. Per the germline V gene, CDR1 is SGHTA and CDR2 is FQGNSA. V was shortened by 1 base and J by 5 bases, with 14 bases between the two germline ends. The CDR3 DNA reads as TGTGCCAGCAGCTTAGATCCGGGGGTTGGGTATGGCTACACCTTC. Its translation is CASSLDPGVGYGYTF.

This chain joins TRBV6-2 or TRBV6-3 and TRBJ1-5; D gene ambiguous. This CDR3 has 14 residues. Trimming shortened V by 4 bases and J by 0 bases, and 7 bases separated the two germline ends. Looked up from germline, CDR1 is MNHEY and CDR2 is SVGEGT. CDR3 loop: CASSSVSSNQPQHF. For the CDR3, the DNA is TGTGCCAGCAGTTCGGTTTCTAGCAATCAGCCCCAGCATTTT.